The TCR beta chain described here comes from a study of T cells in Graves' hyperthyroidism and ophthalmopathy. Amplified regions were TCR beta CDR3 sequences from RNA transcripts. TCR CDR3 regions were first amplified by RT-PCR with HTBI primers. Using its own MiXCR run on the multiplex PCR reads, TCRdb lists one record per CDR3 protein. The sample records nearly 250,000 distinct CDR3 sequences, approximately 24% being singletons. This clonotype came up many times. Germline-derived CDR1 and CDR2 are MNHEY and SVGAGI. The CDR3 loop spans 15 amino acids. Trimming took 0 bases from V and 4 from J, leaving 10 bases between them.

The TCR originated in a middle-aged woman with Graves' ophthalmopathy. The sample was blood. This chain links TRBV6-5 with TRBJ1-5; D call uncertain. The DNA for the CDR3 is TGTGCCAGCAGTTACTCGGGAGGGAAAAATCAGCCCCAGCATTTT. The encoded protein is CASSYSGGKNQPQHF.